A selection of T cell receptor beta chains follows, all from one sample in a study of T cells in localized non-small cell lung cancer. Data came from immunoSEQ multiplex PCR; TCRdb stores just in-frame clones and leaves some out. The profile covers tens of thousands of clones, with under 90% appearing a single time and almost 2% taken by the ten largest. This sample comprised peripheral blood, obtained before any cancer treatment. These receptors all stem from a woman between 40 and 69 years old with stage I lung adenocarcinoma. Each CDR3 is given with its conserved first and last residue. D genes are given only for firm matches. Some rows mark clone size as missing; the rest say once, few, many or name a class of expanded clone.

>TRBJ1-1|TRBV19|-|-
TGTGCCAGTAGTACCCCCCCCACTGAAGCTTTCTTT
CASSTPPTEAFF
>TRBJ2-1|TRBV29-1|-|-
TGCAGCGTTGATTCAAGGGGGCTAGCGGGCTTCCTCTACAATGAGCAGTTCTTC
CSVDSRGLAGFLYNEQFF
>TRBJ1-2|TRBV28|-|-
TGTGCCAGCAGTCTCCAGGATTTCTATGGCTACACCTTC
CASSLQDFYGYTF
>TRBJ1-5|TRBV7-9|-|-
TGTGCCAGCAGCTTGCGGGAGAATCAGCCCCAGCATTTT
CASSLRENQPQHF
>TRBJ1-1|TRBV12-5|-|-
TGTGCTAGTGGTTTGACACGGGACCAACAGAACACTGAAGCTTTCTTT
CASGLTRDQQNTEAFF
>TRBJ1-6|TRBV19|TRBD1|-
TGTGCCTCTTCGGGACAGGGGAAACACCTCCACTTT
CASSGQGKHLHF
>TRBJ1-1|TRBV28|-|-
TGTGCCAGCAGTTTCTTCGGCGAAGGAGTTTTCTTT
CASSFFGEGVFF
>TRBJ1-1|TRBV19|TRBD1|-
TGTGCCAGTACTCCAAGGCCAGGGGGGAACACTGAAGCTTTCTTT
CASTPRPGGNTEAFF
>TRBJ1-4|TRBV6-5|-|-
TGTGCCAGCAGTTACGACAGCAATGAAAAACTGTTTTTT
CASSYDSNEKLFF
>TRBJ2-3|TRBV5-8|TRBD2|-
TGTGCCAGCAGCGGACCGGGAGGGCGGACAGATACGCAGTATTTT
CASSGPGGRTDTQYF
>TRBJ1-1|TRBV7-9|-|-
TGTGCCAGCAGCTTACAACAGACTTCTGAAGCTTTCTTT
CASSLQQTSEAFF
>TRBJ2-7|TRBV7-6|-|-
TGTGCCAGCAGCCCGGACAGCTCCTACGAGCAGTACTTC
CASSPDSSYEQYF
>TRBJ1-2|TRBV18|TRBD1|-
TGTGCCAGCTCACCCGCACCAGGACAGGGCATCGGTCATAACTATGGCTACACCTTC
CASSPAPGQGIGHNYGYTF
>TRBJ1-6|TRBV4-1|-|few
TGCGCCAGCAGCCAAGAAGTCGATTCACCCCTCCACTTT
CASSQEVDSPLHF
>TRBJ2-7|TRBV7-2|-|few
TGTGCCAGCAGCCCAGATACATCTACCACCTACGAGCAGTACTTC
CASSPDTSTTYEQYF
>TRBJ1-1|TRBV7-2|-|-
TGTGCCAGCAGCGACTTTACAGGGACTGAAGCTTTCTTT
CASSDFTGTEAFF
>TRBJ2-5|TRBV14|-|-
TGTGCCAGCAGCCAAGACGGTCGGGGGTATACCGAGACCCAGTACTTC
CASSQDGRGYTETQYF
>TRBJ1-2|TRBV19|-|-
TGTGCCAGTAGTACAACAGGATATGGCTACACCTTC
CASSTTGYGYTF
>TRBJ2-7|TRBV6-1|TRBD2|-
TGTGCCAGCAGTGAAGATGGCGGGGGGGATTCCTACGAGCAGTACTTC
CASSEDGGGDSYEQYF
>TRBJ2-5|TRBV7-2|-|-
TGTGCCAGCAGCTTAGGGGGATTGACGGGTCTGACCCAGTACTTC
CASSLGGLTGLTQYF
>TRBJ1-4|TRBV7-3|-|-
TGTGCCAGCAGCTTAACGGGGGACACTAATGAAAAACTGTTTTTT
CASSLTGDTNEKLFF
>TRBJ2-5|TRBV7-7|TRBD1|-
TGTGCCAGCAGCTTATCAGGGGGAGAGGCGACCCAGTACTTC
CASSLSGGEATQYF
>TRBJ2-2|TRBV18|-|once
TGTGCCAGCTCACCACTAGGGACTCACACCGGGGAGCTGTTTTTT
CASSPLGTHTGELFF
>TRBJ2-7|TRBV7-2|-|-
TGTGCCAGCAGCTTAGCGGGGCAGGGCCACGAGCAGTACTTC
CASSLAGQGHEQYF
>TRBJ1-2|TRBV5-1|-|-
TGCGCCAGCAGCTTGGCCTTAGCCGAGAGCGGCTACACCTTC
CASSLALAESGYTF
>TRBJ2-2|TRBV6-1|-|-
TGTGCCAGCAGCAGGGTTCCGGGGACCGGGGAGCTGTTTTTT
CASSRVPGTGELFF
>TRBJ1-1|TRBV29-1|-|-
TGCAGCGCTGACACAGGAGGGAACACTGAAGCTTTCTTT
CSADTGGNTEAFF
>TRBJ1-4|TRBV6-5|TRBD1|once
TGTGCCAGCAGGCCGGGACAGGGGCGGAATGAAAAACTGTTTTTT
CASRPGQGRNEKLFF
>TRBJ1-1|TRBV5-1|TRBD1|-
TGCGCCAGCAGCGGAGGGACAGGGACTGAAGCTTTCTTT
CASSGGTGTEAFF
>TRBJ1-2|TRBV27|-|-
TGTGCCAGCAGTTCTAACAAAGGCTATGGCTACACCTTC
CASSSNKGYGYTF
>TRBJ2-5|TRBV19|-|-
TGTGCCAGTAGTCCTCAACGACAGGGAGGTAGGGAGACCCAGTACTTC
CASSPQRQGGRETQYF
>TRBJ2-3|TRBV6-5|TRBD1|-
TGTGCCAGCAGTATATCACAGGGGATTTGGAATACGCAGTATTTT
CASSISQGIWNTQYF